This entry features one T cell receptor (beta chain) sequence. This clone was counted between two and nine times. Its recognized antigen is unknown. The sample holds no much larger clone one base away, and base qualities are not on file. Trimming takes 7 bases from V and 4 bases from J, and the germline ends sit 12 bases apart. Reading from cysteine to phenylalanine, the CDR3 counts 13 amino acids. The DNA shown is the 39-base CDR3, in frame from base 1. Taken from the germline V gene, the CDR1 and CDR2 loops are MNHNS and SASEGT. The cohort was made up of about 670 healthy bone marrow donors. Cohort members were all nominally healthy when sampled, although unrecorded immune exposures were likely present. The donor tested CMV seropositive, placing the donor among the 290 or so seropositive members of the cohort. A peripheral blood sample was collected from each donor, and TCR beta sequencing was performed on peripheral blood mononuclear cells. The Qiagen DNeasy Blood Extraction Kit was used to extract genomic DNA from the blood cell samples.

This sample was included in a study of cytomegalovirus exposure and HLA in healthy donors (TCRdb year 2017). The study in broad terms: According to an earlier analysis of several hundred of the donors, roughly 180 million T cells yielded 100 million or so unique TCR beta sequences and 250 to 350 Gb of sequence data. In a later analysis, previously published TCR beta repertoires from 666 donors were re-analyzed and high-resolution HLA genotyping was added so that TCR occurrence patterns could be studied. In a later genetic analysis, genome-wide SNP genotypes for about three fifths of the roughly 670 donors were used, and that subset was treated as a discovery cohort. The T cell repertoires of 666 subjects were profiled by immunosequencing and related to cytomegalovirus serostatus. All discovery cohort repertoires had been generated on a single sequencing platform. The study aimed to test whether signatures of past pathogen exposure could be identified by cataloging public T cell receptors. Typing coverage varied by locus: about 620-630 donors for A, B, C, DRB1 and DQB1; about 520 for DQA1; about 600 for DPA1; some 470 for DPB1. Five DR-DQ haplotypes were treated as single units for association and clustering because of strong linkage in the cohort. Donor age, sex, ethnicity and CMV serostatus were compiled alongside the repertoire data. Rather than using new phenotypic data, the later analysis identified candidate immune exposures from TCR beta sequences and from how often those sequences occurred across donors. Across roughly 420 genotyped donors of the cohort, an average of about 240,000 unique TCR beta nucleotide sequences per donor were sequenced, and approximately 17% of those sequences were non-productive. An early release that covered about 640 HLA-typed donors contained approximately 300 gigabases of sequencing data and 70 million to 100 million unique TCR sequences. In addition to the first cohort of around 670 subjects, a separate validation cohort of over 90 different subjects was used. An earlier analysis of roughly 580 of the donors used high-throughput TCR beta sequencing to judge whether each TCR beta V gene segment behaved as functional or pseudogenic. Among the approximately 400 genotyped donors, around 81% belonged to the genetic ancestry cluster associated with self-reported Caucasian donors. HLA typing included class I and class II loci at four-digit resolution. To predict cytomegalovirus infection status, the study brought together high-throughput TCR immunosequencing, statistical association of individual TCRs with disease status, and machine learning.

Libraries were made using the immunoSEQ multiplex PCR assay. A mixture of 60 forward primers for TCR Vbeta segments and 13 reverse primers for TCR Jbeta segments was used in the multiplex PCR. Amplification of the CDR3 region of rearranged TCR beta genes was performed with a multiplex PCR assay on genomic DNA. The Illumina HiSeq System was used to sequence the amplified TCR beta libraries as 87-base-pair reads. Regarding the original processing steps: Across the 500 to 700 repertoires, a later analysis counted roughly 77 million unique TCR beta chains, around 10 million of which were shared by at least two donors. Raw reads were error-corrected and collapsed into unique sequences by a nearest-neighbor algorithm in which closely related sequences were merged to remove PCR and sequencing errors. To assign V, D and J gene segments, CDR3 sequences were aligned to IMGT reference sequences. For a sequence to be retained, a match of at least six nucleotides was required to both a V gene segment and a J gene segment. Rearrangements were classified as productive when the CDR3 lacked stop codons and remained in frame with V and J, and all other rearrangements were classified as non-productive. Following IMGT convention, CDR3 was defined as the stretch from the second conserved V-encoded cysteine up to the conserved J-encoded phenylalanine. The earlier analysis of some 540 of the donors excluded any sequence lacking an unambiguous match to a single V gene segment. An earlier analysis of several hundred of the donors called V segments functional above 56.7% productive rearrangements and segregating when the between-donor standard deviation exceeded 5%. A statistical classification framework was built to diagnose cytomegalovirus status from the catalog of TCR beta chain sequences. V and J gene assignment, in a later analysis, came from comparing TCR nucleotide sequences with IMGT/GENE-DB human TR gene sequences. Using the TCRdist pipeline, a later analysis assigned CDR3 sequences along with most-parsimonious VDJ recombination scenarios. In a later analysis, each TCR beta chain was defined by its CDR3 amino acid sequence together with its V-gene family, and reads without a unique V-gene family were excluded. In a later analysis, 500 to 650 highly shared, low-generation-probability nucleotide sequences were removed to address suspected cross-contamination and a sequencing artifact. In a later analysis, a clonal expansion index for each public chain was calculated from normalized within-repertoire ranks of inferred template counts. Generation probabilities in a later analysis came from a VDJ recombination model fitted to out-of-frame rearrangements, and those results were checked against IGoR. In a later analysis, hypergeometric tests were used to score TCR-TCR, TCR-HLA and TCR-CMV co-occurrence, with a repertoire-size bias correction applied to TCR pairs. A later analysis estimated false discovery rates by permuting HLA or CMV assignments 20 times. A later analysis grouped co-occurring TCRs with DBSCAN, adding TCRdist sequence similarity when clustering within HLA-allele-positive subsets. Repertoires with fewer than 30,000 or more than 120,000 public chains were left out of co-occurrence clustering, as were several repertoires with anomalous nucleotide sharing. TCRdb limited this immuneACCESS table to in-frame rearrangements with V and J called. A share of clones is missing; checked studies link under half to unresolved V genes, and the rest is unexplained. That table furnishes V, J and clone size, whereas the DNA furnished D and trimming. For this sample the table gives about 120,000 clones, of which roughly 80% were detected only once. 11% of the sample lies in the top ten.

Study-wide findings and limitations: At a false discovery rate of 0.05, a later analysis linked 16,951 TCR beta sequences to specific HLA alleles. The cohort was sequenced for TCR beta chains only, and without alpha or paired-chain data the features that could be detected were limited. A later analysis found that TCR association rates varied across HLA loci, with DRB1 alleles showing the most associated TCRs and HLA-C alleles the fewest. A further reported finding was that TCR beta sequences accurately predicted the HLA-A and HLA-B alleles for most subjects in the first cohort. An earlier analysis of 587 of the donors showed that most TCR beta V segments appeared in productive rearrangements either about 87% or about 30% of the time, which broadly matched IMGT annotations. Sequencing depth was assumed to be roughly uniform across donors in the presence/absence analyses, though that assumption may not hold. The sequencing pipeline was judged likely to have produced a cluster of highly shared sequence variants as a technical artifact. HLA typing was unavailable for some donors at each locus, so association tests used only the typed subset. The authors suggested that the approach could potentially be extended to other disease states and immunological phenotypes. Most TCR sequences were observed very rarely across donors, whereas some public TCRs were present in many individuals. Because counts were too low, roughly 16 rarely observed V segments, including chromosome 9 orphons, were left out of the earlier analysis of some 600 of the donors. A few of the identified cytomegalovirus-associated TCR beta chains were confirmed in vitro to be specific for cytomegalovirus antigens. In a later genetic analysis, fewer N-insertions in productive TCRs were reported among donors in an Asian-associated ancestry cluster than the roughly 700-donor mean. Assigning TCR associations to individual alleles was difficult when HLA alleles, especially DR and DQ, strongly co-occurred. CMV serostatus was the only immune exposure information available for the cohort. Most CMV-associated TCR beta chains appeared to be HLA-restricted in a later analysis, and the HLA associations seemed to be driven largely by CMV exposure. Correlated functional status among segregating V segments might be attributable to linkage disequilibrium, but an unknown experimental factor could not be ruled out. In both the original and validation cohorts, the classifier was reported to diagnose cytomegalovirus status with high specificity and sensitivity. A later analysis found that HLA-associated TCR beta chains were more clonally expanded and had lower generation probabilities than equally common non-associated chains. A later genetic analysis associated a missense DCLRE1C variant with V-gene and J-gene trimming of TCR beta chains, and an independent cohort replicated the association. In a later analysis, several top co-occurrence clusters were reported to appear linked to parvovirus B19, influenza, CMV and Epstein-Barr virus. A total of 150 or so TCR beta chains were listed by the study as associated with cytomegalovirus. Some IMGT-functional V segments, including TRBV6-2 and TRBV6-3, could not be told apart with the 87-base-pair reads, so those segments were excluded.

Sequenced material: PBMCs. This TCR came from a man in his thirties or forties in good health and CMV-seropositive. The chain joins TRBV6-1 to TRBJ2-3, with the D gene uncertain. DNA sequence: TGTGCCAGCACCCGGCTAGATGCAGATACGCAGTATTTT. Translation gives CASTRLDADTQYF.